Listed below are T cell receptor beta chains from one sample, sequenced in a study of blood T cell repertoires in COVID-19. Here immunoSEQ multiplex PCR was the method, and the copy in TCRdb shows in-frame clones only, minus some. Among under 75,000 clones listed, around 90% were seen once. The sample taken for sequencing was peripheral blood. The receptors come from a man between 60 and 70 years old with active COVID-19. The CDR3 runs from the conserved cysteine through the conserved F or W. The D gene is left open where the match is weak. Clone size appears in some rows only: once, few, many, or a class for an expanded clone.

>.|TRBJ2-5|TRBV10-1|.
TGCGCCAGCAGTGAGCACCAGGGGTGGGAGACCCAGTACTTC
CASSEHQGWETQYF
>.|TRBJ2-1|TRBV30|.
TGTGCCTGGACCACGGGAGGGGGCCTCAATGAGCAGTTCTTC
CAWTTGGGLNEQFF
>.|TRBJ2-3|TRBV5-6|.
TGTGCCAGCAGCTTGGCTGGTAGCGCAGATACGCAGTATTTT
CASSLAGSADTQYF
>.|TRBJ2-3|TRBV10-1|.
TGCGCCAGCTCGGCCCAGACTAGCACAGATACGCAGTATTTT
CASSAQTSTDTQYF
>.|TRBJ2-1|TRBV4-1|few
TGCGCCAGCAGCTTGACAGGCGCGAGGGTCGATGAGCAGTTCTTC
CASSLTGARVDEQFF
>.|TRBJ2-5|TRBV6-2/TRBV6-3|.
TGTGCCAGCAACCCTCCACGGAGTTTGGAGACCCAGTACTTC
CASNPPRSLETQYF
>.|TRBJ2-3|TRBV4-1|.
TGCGCCAGCAGCCAAGGAGCCCCCGGGACTAGCACAGATACGCAGTATTTT
CASSQGAPGTSTDTQYF
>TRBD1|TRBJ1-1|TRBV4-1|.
TGCGCCAGCAGCCAAGGTAGGGGGCAGGTTATGCCTGAAGCTTTCTTT
CASSQGRGQVMPEAFF
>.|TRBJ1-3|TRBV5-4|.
TGTGCCAGCAGCATAGGACAGCCCTCTGGAAACACCATATATTTT
CASSIGQPSGNTIYF
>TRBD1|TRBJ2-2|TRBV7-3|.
TGTGCCAGCAGCTTCACAGGGGCCGGGGAGCTGTTTTTT
CASSFTGAGELFF
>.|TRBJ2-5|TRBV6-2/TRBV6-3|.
TGTGCCAGCCGTTTTGCGGACTTCCGGGGGGAGACCCAGTACTTC
CASRFADFRGETQYF
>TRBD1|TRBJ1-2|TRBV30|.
TGTGCCTGGATAAGGGTGGAGCGCCGGGACAGGGGGAACTATGGCTACACCTTC
CAWIRVERRDRGNYGYTF
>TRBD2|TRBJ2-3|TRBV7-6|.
TGTGCCAGCAGCTTCCCCTCCCCGGGACTAGTCCGTCCAGATACGCAGTATTTT
CASSFPSPGLVRPDTQYF
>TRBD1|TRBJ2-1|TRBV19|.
TGTGCCAGTAGAGGGACAGGGGAAACAGAGCAGTTCTTC
CASRGTGETEQFF
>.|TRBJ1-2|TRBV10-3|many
TGTGCCATCAGTGAGGGAGGCAATACCTATGGCTACACCTTC
CAISEGGNTYGYTF
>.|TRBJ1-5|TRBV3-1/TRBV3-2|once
TGTGCCAGCAGCCCGCGTGGTGTAGTCCAGCCCCAGCATTTT
CASSPRGVVQPQHF
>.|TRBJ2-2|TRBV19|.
TGTGCCAGTAGGGCTGGACAGTCGAACACCGGGGAGCTGTTTTTT
CASRAGQSNTGELFF
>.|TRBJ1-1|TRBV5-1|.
TGCGCCAGCAGCTTAGACGGGATGAACACTGAAGCTTTCTTT
CASSLDGMNTEAFF
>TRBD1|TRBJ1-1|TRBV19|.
TGTGCCAGTAGTGAGGACAGGGAGAACACTGAAGCTTTCTTT
CASSEDRENTEAFF
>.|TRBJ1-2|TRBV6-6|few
TGTGCCAGCAGTTACGGGCAGACTAACTATGGCTACACCTTC
CASSYGQTNYGYTF
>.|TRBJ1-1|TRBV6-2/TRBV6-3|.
TGTGCCAGCAGTTACGGAGCCTTAATGAACACTGAAGCTTTCTTT
CASSYGALMNTEAFF
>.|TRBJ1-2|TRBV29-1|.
TGCAGCGTTGAAGATCGAGCAGGGGACCCTGCTAACTATGGCTACACCTTC
CSVEDRAGDPANYGYTF
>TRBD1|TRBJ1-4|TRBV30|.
TGTGCCTGGAGGACAGGGAAGGCGCCGTTATATGAAAAACTGTTTTTT
CAWRTGKAPLYEKLFF
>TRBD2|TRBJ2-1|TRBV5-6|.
TGTGCCAGCAGGAGGACTAGCGGGGGTCTCTCCTACAATGAGCAGTTCTTC
CASRRTSGGLSYNEQFF
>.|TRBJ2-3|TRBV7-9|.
TGTGCCAGCAGCTTAGTGGGGCCAGATACGCAGTATTTT
CASSLVGPDTQYF
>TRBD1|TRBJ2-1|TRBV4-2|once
TGTGCCAGCAGCCAAAAAGGATTGGGACAGAGAATAAATGAGCAGTTCTTC
CASSQKGLGQRINEQFF
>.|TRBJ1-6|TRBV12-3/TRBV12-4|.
TGTGCCAGCAGTTTAGCCTTAAATTCACCCCTCCACTTT
CASSLALNSPLHF
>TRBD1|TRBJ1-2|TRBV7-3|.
TGTGCCAGCAGCTCAGGGGGTGGCGGCTACACCTTC
CASSSGGGGYTF
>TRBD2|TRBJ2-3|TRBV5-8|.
TGTGCCAGCAGCTTGGTGGAGCGGGACACAGATACGCAGTATTTT
CASSLVERDTDTQYF
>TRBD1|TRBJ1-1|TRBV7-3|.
TGTGCCAGCAGTTCCACAGGGGGCGGGGGCACTGAAGCTTTCTTT
CASSSTGGGGTEAFF
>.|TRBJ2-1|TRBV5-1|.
TGCGCCAGCAGAACTAGCTGGGGGGGCATGGATGAGCAGTTCTTC
CASRTSWGGMDEQFF
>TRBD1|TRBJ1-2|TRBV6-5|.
TGTGCCAGCAGTAGGACAGGGAGATATGGCTACACCTTC
CASSRTGRYGYTF
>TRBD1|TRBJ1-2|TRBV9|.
TGTGCCAGCAGCCCGGGGACAGGGAGCTATGGCTACACCTTC
CASSPGTGSYGYTF
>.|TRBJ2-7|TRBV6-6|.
TGTGCCAGCAGTTACTCGCAGGGTACCCTCTACGAGCAGTACTTC
CASSYSQGTLYEQYF
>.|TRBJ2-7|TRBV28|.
TGTGCCAGCAGTTTTCAGGGGCTCCCTCTCGAGCAGTACTTC
CASSFQGLPLEQYF
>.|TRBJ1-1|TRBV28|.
TGTGCCAGCAGTCCCTGGACAGAGAACACTGAAGCTTTCTTT
CASSPWTENTEAFF
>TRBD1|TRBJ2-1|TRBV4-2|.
TGTGCCAGCACCCAGGTTACAGGGGTCAGCAATGAGCAGTTCTTC
CASTQVTGVSNEQFF
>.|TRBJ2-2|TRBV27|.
TGTGCCAGGGAAGGGGTAGGGCGGTTCGACGGGGAGCTGTTTTTT
CAREGVGRFDGELFF
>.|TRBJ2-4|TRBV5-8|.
TGTGCCAGCAGCGGAGGGTTGCGGGACATTCAGTACTTC
CASSGGLRDIQYF
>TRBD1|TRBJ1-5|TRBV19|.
TGTGCCAGTAGGGACAGGGGGCTTCAGCCCCAGCATTTT
CASRDRGLQPQHF
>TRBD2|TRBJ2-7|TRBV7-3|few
TGTGCCAGCAGCTTAATAGCGGGAGACTACGAGCAGTACTTC
CASSLIAGDYEQYF
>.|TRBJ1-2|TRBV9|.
TGTGCCAGCAGCGACCCATTAGTAACTGCTACTTATGGCTACACCTTC
CASSDPLVTATYGYTF
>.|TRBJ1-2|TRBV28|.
TGTGCCAGCAGTTTAAACGGACAGAACTATGGCTACACCTTC
CASSLNGQNYGYTF
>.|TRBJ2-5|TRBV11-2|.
TGTGCCAGCAGCCCCTACGGGGGAGAAGAGACCCAGTACTTC
CASSPYGGEETQYF
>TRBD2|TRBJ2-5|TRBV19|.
TGTGCCAGTAGTATAGATTCTAGCGGGGGGGAGACCCAGTACTTC
CASSIDSSGGETQYF
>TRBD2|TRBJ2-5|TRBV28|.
TGTGCCAGCACAGGGAGCGGGAGGTCCCTCTTGGGAACCCAGTACTTC
CASTGSGRSLLGTQYF
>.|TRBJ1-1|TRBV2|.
TGTGCCAGGGGGCTGGGGCAGGCCTATAACTCGAACACTGAAGCTTTCTTT
CARGLGQAYNSNTEAFF
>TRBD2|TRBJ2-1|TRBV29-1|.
TGCAGCGTGGACAGAGGGACTAGCGAGCAGTTCTTC
CSVDRGTSEQFF
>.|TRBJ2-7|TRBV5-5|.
TGTGCCAGCAGCTTGGGAGGGAATCTCTACGAGCAGTACTTC
CASSLGGNLYEQYF
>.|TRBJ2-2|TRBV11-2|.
TGTGCCAGCAGCTTGGGGGCAGGTTCGAACACCGGGGAGCTGTTTTTT
CASSLGAGSNTGELFF
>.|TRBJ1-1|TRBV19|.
TGTGCCACATTTGCTCCGGGAGCGGGACGAACTGAAGCTTTCTTT
CATFAPGAGRTEAFF
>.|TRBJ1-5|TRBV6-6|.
TGTGCCAGCAGTTACGGGGACACCAATCAGCCCCAGCATTTT
CASSYGDTNQPQHF
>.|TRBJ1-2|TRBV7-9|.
TGTGCCAGCAGCCCGAATCAGGATAACTATGGCTACACCTTC
CASSPNQDNYGYTF
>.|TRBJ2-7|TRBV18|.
TGTGCCAGCTCACCCCTCAGGGAAGGGAACGAGCAGTACTTC
CASSPLREGNEQYF